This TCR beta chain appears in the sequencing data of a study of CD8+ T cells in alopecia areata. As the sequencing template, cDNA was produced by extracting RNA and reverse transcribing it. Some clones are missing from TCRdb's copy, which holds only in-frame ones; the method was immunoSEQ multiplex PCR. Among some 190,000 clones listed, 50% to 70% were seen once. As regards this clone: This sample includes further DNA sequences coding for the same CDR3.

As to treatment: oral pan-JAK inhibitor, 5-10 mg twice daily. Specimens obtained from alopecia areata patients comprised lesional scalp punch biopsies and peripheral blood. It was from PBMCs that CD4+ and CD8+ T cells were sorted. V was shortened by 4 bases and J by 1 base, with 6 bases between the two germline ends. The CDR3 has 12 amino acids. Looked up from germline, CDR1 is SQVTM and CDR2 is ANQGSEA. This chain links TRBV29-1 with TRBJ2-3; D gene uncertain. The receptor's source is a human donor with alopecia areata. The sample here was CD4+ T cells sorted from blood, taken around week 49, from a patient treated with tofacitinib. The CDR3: CSVGPGTDTQYF. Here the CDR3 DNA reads TGCAGCGTTGGGCCAGGCACAGATACGCAGTATTTT.